Reported below is one TCR delta chain. Its antigen is still unknown. The template was reverse-transcribed extracted RNA. Pooled V-gene forward primers with one constant-region reverse primer generated the CDR3 amplicons by multiplex PCR. TCRdb fed the multiplex PCR reads into CATT to redo clone calling. This sample has around 60,000 delta-chain clones, with over 12% found just once. The data were taken from a study of Vδ1+ human thymocytes. General study results and limits: Many TRG clonotypes were shared between donors; TRD repertoires were essentially private. Thymic TRG and TRD repertoires appeared highly polyclonal, with Gaussian CDR3 length distributions. Bulk repertoire data may be misinterpreted because of unexpected Vdelta2 sequences. Despite high sort purity, 20% to 25% of thymic T cell receptor delta sequences were Vdelta2.

Thymocytes were sorted as CD3+ TCRVdelta1+ TCRVdelta2- after alphabeta T cell depletion. Trimming removed 8 bases from V and 5 bases from J; junction bases left unmatched: 20. CDR3 length equals 17 residues. Per germline, CDR1 TSWWSYY and CDR2 QGS. The clonotype originates from a girl in the first two years of life who had congenital heart surgery. The sequenced sample was Vdelta1+ gamma-delta thymocytes from the thymus. This sample's subset: FACS-sorted CD3+ TCRalphabeta- TCRVdelta1+ TCRVdelta2- thymocytes. The chain carries TRDV1 and TRDJ1; 7 bases are a match to TRDD2. CDR3 in amino acids: CALTGTFLKGGVDKLIF. Here the CDR3 DNA reads TGTGCTCTTACCGGTACCTTCCTCAAGGGAGGGGTGGATAAACTCATCTTT.